This T cell receptor (beta chain) was found in a study of vaccination and CD4 T cells after COVID-19. On the study more broadly: Sampling after COVID took place at a median of around 91 days (range 35 to 161) following diagnosis.

A word on this clonotype: The antigen remains unidentified.

Described treatment: approximately nine-day PBMC culture with coronavirus spike peptide pools or control peptides (ViraFEST assay). During the years 2011-2018, before the COVID-19 pandemic, the unexposed donor's CD4+ T cells were collected. Wells contained two million PBMCs each, and these were cultured with about 9.2 IU/ml IL-2 and roughly 10 ug/ml peptide pools. Cultured CD4+ T cells had their DNA profiled by the Oncomine TCR Beta short-read assay. From the PCR reads, TCRdb called clonotypes with MiXCR, one entry per CDR3 protein. The sample includes 6,600 or so distinct CDR3 sequences, about two fifths of them seen just once. Germline V gene data show CDR1 as DFQATT and CDR2 as SNEGSKA (reference sequence). Trimming removed 7 bases from V and 4 bases from J; junction bases left unmatched: 9. The CDR3 has 13 amino acids.

Sequenced sample: CD4+ T cells from blood, cultured in vitro. The gene calls are TRBV20-1 and TRBJ2-7, with TRBD1 matching over 8 bases. This TCR came from a human donor in good health. The CDR3, as DNA: TGCAGTGGTGTGGGGACAGGTGTATACGAGCAGTACTTC. Its translation is CSGVGTGVYEQYF.